This is a list of T cell receptor beta chains from one sample in a study of tissue T cells after allogeneic stem cell transplantation. Profiling relied on immunoSEQ multiplex PCR, and the TCRdb table lists in-frame clones only, not all of them. The data show about 25,000 clones, around 70% seen once. Material: tissue from the ileum, obtained at autopsy. The receptors originated from a female donor aged 60 or older with lung cancer. Each CDR3 is given with its conserved first and last residue. The D gene is left open where the match is weak. Clone size is not always given. Where it is, it says once, few, many or a class for expanded clones.

14	TRBV28	NA	NA	TRBJ1-6	TGTGCCAGCAGTCCTAATATGAATAATTCACCCCTCCACTTT	CASSPNMNNSPLHF
14	TRBV5-1	medium-sized	NA	TRBJ2-3	TGCGCCAGCAGCTTGGCCGGGAGCCCAGATACGCAGTATTTT	CASSLAGSPDTQYF
13	TRBV7-9	NA	NA	TRBJ2-7	TGTGCCAGCAGCAGACAGGTCTCCTACGAGCAGTACTTC	CASSRQVSYEQYF
17	TRBV19	NA	TRBD1	TRBJ1-6	TGTGCCAGCGCCGGGACAGGGGGGTTGGTTGATAATTCACCCCTCCACTTT	CASAGTGGLVDNSPLHF
15	TRBV7-2	NA	NA	TRBJ1-2	TGTGCCAGCAGCTTAGTCCCGGGACAACTCTATGGCTACACCTTC	CASSLVPGQLYGYTF
15	TRBV6-2/TRBV6-3	NA	NA	TRBJ1-3	TGTGCCAGCAGCCGCTGGGCAAGCTCTGGAAACACCATATATTTT	CASSRWASSGNTIYF
14	TRBV7-9	few	TRBD1	TRBJ1-2	TGTGCCAGCAGCCCCTTGCAGGGGGGGTATGGCTACACCTTC	CASSPLQGGYGYTF
14	TRBV29-1	NA	NA	TRBJ1-2	TGCAGCGTTGAAGCGAGACACCTTGGCTATGGCTACACCTTC	CSVEARHLGYGYTF
13	TRBV29-1	NA	NA	TRBJ2-6	TGCAGCGTGCAGGGACCTGGGGCCAACGTCCTGACTTTC	CSVQGPGANVLTF
18	TRBV9	few	TRBD2	TRBJ2-5	TGTGCCAGCAGCCCAGGGGGGCTAGCGGGGGGGCGCAGGGAGACCCAGTACTTC	CASSPGGLAGGRRETQYF
16	TRBV7-8	NA	TRBD1	TRBJ2-7	TGTGCCAGCAGCCTCGGGGGCGGACAGGGTACCTACGAGCAGTACTTC	CASSLGGGQGTYEQYF
15	TRBV27	NA	NA	TRBJ2-2	TGTGCCAGCAGCCGGAAACTAGCTGGGACCGGGGAGCTGTTTTTT	CASSRKLAGTGELFF
15	TRBV6-2/TRBV6-3	once	TRBD1	TRBJ2-7	TGTGCCAGCAGCCGCCCTGTGGACAGGGCTCACGAGCAGTACTTC	CASSRPVDRAHEQYF
15	TRBV5-1	NA	NA	TRBJ1-4	TGCGCCAGCAGCCAGGACACGCCAAGCAGTGAAAAACTGTTTTTT	CASSQDTPSSEKLFF
16	TRBV9	NA	NA	TRBJ2-1	TGTGCCAGCAGCGTTTCGGGGATCAACTCCTACAATGAGCAGTTCTTC	CASSVSGINSYNEQFF
13	TRBV12-5	NA	NA	TRBJ2-4	TGTGCTAGTGCCCGCACCGGTGGAAACATTCAGTACTTC	CASARTGGNIQYF
14	TRBV2	NA	NA	TRBJ1-1	TGTGCCAGCAGTGGACCCGGGGATGACACTGAAGCTTTCTTT	CASSGPGDDTEAFF